What follows is one T cell receptor beta chain and its context. Its antigen is not known. This entry belongs to a study of CD8 T cells in ankylosing spondylitis. Researchers built TCR beta libraries using quantitative 5'-RACE with molecular barcodes. MiXCR was run by TCRdb on the 5' RACE reads, yielding one entry per CDR3 protein. Among fewer than 500,000 distinct CDR3 sequences listed, 25% to 30% were seen once. Study results and limitations: In ankylosing spondylitis blood, a motif of roughly eight highly homologous TCR beta variants appeared characteristic.

Germline trimming cut 3 bases from V and 4 bases from J; bases unmatched to any gene: 6. Germline CDR1 LGHDT, CDR2 YNNKEL (reference sequence). This CDR3 region has 16 residues. The sequenced material came from blood, either unsorted or a sorted T cell fraction (not recorded which). The chain carries TRBV3-1 and TRBJ2-2; 9 bases align to TRBD2. The receptor comes from a male donor with ankylosing spondylitis. CDR3 coding DNA: TGTGCCAGCAGCCAGACTAGCGGCCACAGCACCGGGGAGCTGTTTTTT. The encoded protein is CASSQTSGHSTGELFF.